Listed here are 25 T cell receptor beta chains from one sample, sequenced in a study of blood T cell repertoires in COVID-19 (dated by TCRdb to about 2020). Libraries were constructed by the immunoSEQ multiplex PCR assay. TCRdb's version of the immuneACCESS table is confined to in-frame rearrangements and falls short of the full clone set. An unresolved V gene accounts for under half of the shortfall where checked; the remainder is of unknown origin. Recorded for this sample are fewer than 200,000 clones; around 85% of them occurred a single time. The leading ten clones occupy 7.5% to 10% of the sample. Sequencing was performed on peripheral blood. Source of these receptors: a woman over 75 with acute or convalescent COVID-19.

Regarding this clone: A read error is possible here, since a much larger clone lies one base away. The chain links TRBV5-3 to TRBJ1-5, with a weak D call TRBD1 (5 bases). TRBV5-3 is an ORF for which the function is uncertain. The CDR3 spans 14 residues. Here the CDR3 reads CPPRLGGGNQPQHF. The CDR3, as DNA: TGCCCCCCCCGCCTGGGGGGGGGCAATCAGCCCCAGCATTTT.

This clone showed up just a few times. The chain carries TRBV5-6 and TRBJ2-7, with 8 bases matching TRBD2. CDR1 and CDR2 (germline): SGHDT, YYEEEE. The CDR3 runs 14 residues. Trimming cost V 5 bases and J 2 bases; bases outside gene matches: 6. The CDR3 is CASSARGGAYEQYF. CDR3 coding DNA: TGTGCCAGCAGTGCCCGGGGGGGCGCCTACGAGCAGTACTTC.

In DNA, the CDR3 is TGCAGTGTAGGACAGAACTATGGCTACACCTTC. Its translation: CSVGQNYGYTF. V usage is TRBV20-1 and J usage is TRBJ1-2, with TRBD1 as a possible D gene (6 bases). Trimming took 7 bases from V and 2 from J, leaving 8 bases between them. The germline V gene encodes CDR1 DFQATT and CDR2 SNEGSKA (reference sequence). CDR3 length equals 11 residues.

This clone has a handful of counts. This chain uses TRBV6-6 with TRBJ2-2; TRBD2 matches 11 bases. CDR1 and CDR2 from the germline V gene are MNHNY and SVGAGI (reference sequence). Trimming cost V 5 bases and J 1 base; bases outside gene matches: 3. The CDR3 is 16 residues long. The CDR3 DNA is TGTGCCAGCAGTCGAACTAGCGGGGGGAACACCGGGGAGCTGTTTTTT. It codes for CASSRTSGGNTGELFF.

The gene calls are TRBV2 and TRBJ2-1; D perhaps matches TRBD1 (5 bases). The germline CDR1 and CDR2 sequences are SNHLY and FYNNEI. V was shortened by 7 bases and J by 5 bases, with 9 bases between the two germline ends. CDR3 length: 12 residues. The CDR3 spells CASKGLDNEQFF. In DNA form, the CDR3 reads TGTGCCAGCAAGGGGCTTGACAATGAGCAGTTCTTC.

This chain connects TRBV19 to TRBJ1-5; 7 nucleotides line up with TRBD1. Trimming cost V 6 bases and J 3 bases; bases outside gene matches: 11. The CDR3 is 16 amino acids. Germline CDR1 reads LNHDA; CDR2 reads SQIVND (reference sequence). The CDR3 here is CASSNPPGQNNQPQHF. CDR3 nucleotides: TGTGCCAGTAGCAACCCACCGGGACAGAACAATCAGCCCCAGCATTTT.

For the CDR3, the DNA is TGTGCCAGCGAGAGACGGACTAGCGGGATCAATGAGCAGTTCTTC. Protein sequence: CASERRTSGINEQFF. The genes are TRBV6-6 and TRBJ2-1, with 12 bases lining up with TRBD2. This CDR3 spans 15 amino acids. The germline V gene encodes CDR1 MNHNY and CDR2 SVGAGI (reference sequence). Unmatched junction bases numbered 8, after V lost 8 bases and J lost 6 bases.

The J gene is TRBJ2-1, the V gene TRBV6-2 or TRBV6-3; weak D call: TRBD2 (6 bases). Trimming removed 10 bases at V and 3 bases at J, with 16 bases between. Germline values: CDR1 MNHEY, CDR2 SVGEGT. This CDR3 comprises 14 residues. The CDR3 region is CATSVPGSYNEQFF. In nucleotides, the CDR3 is TGTGCCACCAGCGTCCCCGGGAGCTACAATGAGCAGTTCTTC.

This sequence joins TRBV12-3 or TRBV12-4 and TRBJ1-2; D might be TRBD1 (6 bases). The CDR3 has 13 amino acids. V lost 8 bases and J lost 3, with 13 bases in between. The CDR3 DNA sequence: TGTGCCAGCCGGGGGGCGGCTTACTATGGCTACACCTTC. This translates into CASRGAAYYGYTF.

The chain couples TRBV11-2 to TRBJ2-3, with D hard to call. With 6 bases removed from V and 2 bases from J, the gap between germline ends came to 12 bases. Germline assignment: CDR1 SGHAT and CDR2 FQNNGV. The CDR3 has 14 amino acids. CDR3 in DNA: TGTGCCAGCAGTGCCCTAACGAACACAGATACGCAGTATTTT. Residues: CASSALTNTDTQYF.

The CDR3 region is CASSHRENTNTGELFF. CDR3 coding DNA: TGCGCCAGCAGCCACCGGGAGAACACGAACACCGGGGAGCTGTTTTTT. The chain combines TRBV5-1 with TRBJ2-2; a weak D match, TRBD2 (6 bases). Germline assignment: CDR1 SGHRS and CDR2 YFSETQ. The V gene lost 4 bases and the J gene lost 0 bases, with 13 bases spanning the gap. The CDR3 runs 16 residues.

The V and J genes are TRBV5-1 and TRBJ1-5, with 7 bases aligning to TRBD1. The CDR3 length is 14 residues. J gave up 5 bases and V 0 bases, and 2 bases lay outside the gene matches. CDR1 is SGHRS and CDR2 is YFSETQ in the germline V gene. The CDR3 nucleotides are TGCGCCAGCAGCTTGGGAGGGGGCTATCAGCCCCAGCATTTT. This sequence encodes CASSLGGGYQPQHF.

The V call is TRBV3-1 (or the pseudogene TRBV3-2), the J call TRBJ2-5, with a weak D call TRBD1 (5 bases). Germline-derived CDR1 and CDR2 are LGHDT and YNNKEL (reference sequence). The length of the CDR3 is 16 residues. The ends were cut back, 0 bases at V and 2 bases at J, with 13 bases in the middle. CDR3 loop: CASSQERQGGQETQYF. The CDR3 coding sequence is TGTGCCAGCAGCCAAGAACGGCAGGGTGGTCAAGAGACCCAGTACTTC.

The genes are TRBV27 and TRBJ2-1; D is perhaps TRBD2 (6 bases). V shed 6 bases and J shed 4 bases, with 16 bases lying between them. Per the germline V gene, CDR1 is MNHEY and CDR2 is SMNVEV (reference sequence). CDR3 length: 15 amino acids. The CDR3 sequence: CASSLGGGRYNEQFF. The CDR3 DNA is TGTGCCAGCAGCCTGGGGGGTGGACGTTACAATGAGCAGTTCTTC.

This clone was detected only once. The chain uses TRBV9 and TRBJ2-1; 12 bases are a match to TRBD2. Trimming cost V 0 bases and J 9 bases; bases outside gene matches: 7. In germline, CDR1 is SGDLS, CDR2 YYNGEE. CDR3 size: 16 residues. The DNA for the CDR3 is TGTGCCAGCAGCGTAGATGTACCTAGCGGGAGGGCTGAGCAGTTCTTC. Translated: CASSVDVPSGRAEQFF.

V usage is TRBV2 and J usage is TRBJ1-1; 8 bases are shared with TRBD1. The V segment lost 4 bases and the J segment 5 bases; nucleotides outside the gene matches: 6. In germline, CDR1 is SNHLY, CDR2 FYNNEI. The CDR3 length is 14 residues. The CDR3 DNA is TGTGCCAGCAGTGCACAGGGGGTAAGGACTGAAGCTTTCTTT. This sequence encodes CASSAQGVRTEAFF.

The chain joins TRBV11-2 to TRBJ1-2; 7 positions match TRBD1. Trimming took 3 bases from V and 7 from J; bases not matched to a gene: 8. The germline V gene has CDR1 SGHAT and CDR2 FQNNGV. The CDR3 covers 14 residues. The CDR3 DNA sequence: TGTGCCAGCAGCTTCCGAGGGAGACAGGGTGGCTACACCTTC. Translated, it gives CASSFRGRQGGYTF.

The genes are TRBV11-2 and TRBJ2-2, with 7 bases identical to TRBD2. The CDR3 runs 15 residues. Germline lookup yields CDR1 SGHAT and CDR2 FQNNGV. The V segment lost 7 bases and the J segment 6 bases; nucleotides outside the gene matches: 11. CDR3 DNA: TGTGCCAGCATCCATGCGGGGGAAGCCGCCGGGGAGCTGTTTTTT. It is translated as CASIHAGEAAGELFF.

V and J are TRBV19 and TRBJ2-7; TRBD1 might be the D (5 bases). The CDR3 spans 12 residues. V lost 6 bases, J lost 0 bases, and 6 bases lay in between. Germline V gives CDR1 LNHDA, CDR2 SQIVND (reference sequence). The CDR3 region has the DNA TGTGCCAGTAGGGACATCTCCTACGAGCAGTACTTC. Protein sequence: CASRDISYEQYF.

The chain employs TRBV11-3 and TRBJ2-7, with 8 positions matching TRBD1. This CDR3 region has 15 residues. Germline CDR1 reads SGHNT; CDR2 reads YENEEA. V lost 5 bases to trimming and J lost 2 bases; unmatched junction nucleotides: 8. CDR3 nucleotides: TGTGCCAGCAGCCCCGGACAGGGCCATCCCTACGAGCAGTACTTC. Encoded protein: CASSPGQGHPYEQYF.

This clone was detected only a few times. V gene TRBV9 combines with J gene TRBJ1-1; TRBD1 is a possible D gene (5 bases). The CDR3 has 14 residues. The V end was cut by 4 bases, the J end by 5 bases, with 15 bases between. Germline V gene lookup returns CDR1 SGDLS and CDR2 YYNGEE. The CDR3 DNA follows: TGTGCCAGCAGCCCCCTGGCGGGGGGGACTGAAGCTTTCTTT. This encodes CASSPLAGGTEAFF.

The chain links TRBV5-6 to TRBJ1-4, with TRBD1 as a possible D gene (6 bases). The V end lost 2 bases, the J end lost 3 bases, and 11 bases lay between the germline ends. CDR3 length: 15 residues. Germline assignment: CDR1 SGHDT and CDR2 YYEEEE. The CDR3 bases are TGTGCCAGCAGCTTTGTGGGGGCGGCTAATGAAAAACTGTTTTTT. Amino acid sequence: CASSFVGAANEKLFF.

This sequence joins TRBV5-1 and TRBJ1-3, with a possible D match to TRBD1 (5 bases). V was pared by 0 bases and J by 0 bases, with 10 bases between. The CDR3 loop spans 16 amino acids. The germline CDR1 and CDR2 sequences are SGHRS and YFSETQ. The CDR3 nucleotides are TGCGCCAGCAGCTTGGAGGGGCGGAACTCTGGAAACACCATATATTTT. Encoded protein: CASSLEGRNSGNTIYF.

This chain links TRBV5-4 with TRBJ2-2; the match to TRBD2 covers 9 bases. Trimming at V came to 5 bases and at J to 0 bases, leaving 5 bases not matched to a gene. Germline-derived CDR1 and CDR2 are SGHNT and YYREEE (reference sequence). The CDR3 runs to 16 residues. CDR3 amino acids: CASRSIAGANTGELFF. The DNA of the CDR3 is TGTGCCAGCAGATCGATAGCGGGAGCGAACACCGGGGAGCTGTTTTTT.

The CDR3 protein is CSVESGRWTGELFF. The CDR3 DNA sequence: TGCAGCGTTGAGAGCGGGAGATGGACCGGGGAGCTGTTTTTT. This chain uses TRBV29-1 with TRBJ2-2; 8 nucleotides match TRBD2. In germline, CDR1 is SQVTM, CDR2 ANQGSEA. With 3 bases clipped from V and 5 bases from J, the junction kept 5 bases outside the gene matches. The CDR3 has 14 residues.